The 2 T cell receptor beta chains listed next were all sequenced from one sample in a study of T cells in Graves' hyperthyroidism and ophthalmopathy. The TCR beta CDR3 regions underwent amplification using RNA transcripts as the source. Carried out on the TCR CDR3, a first-round RT-PCR used the HTBI primer set. MiXCR, applied by TCRdb to the multiplex PCR reads, yields one record per CDR3 protein. The table includes some 270,000 distinct CDR3 sequences, about 13% detected once. Source material: blood. The receptors derive from a middle-aged woman with Graves' hyperthyroidism.

The genes are TRBV28 and TRBJ2-7; tentative D call: TRBD1 (6 bases). V lost 5 bases to trimming and J lost 7 bases, with 18 bases between them. The CDR3 is made up of 14 amino acids. The germline CDR1 and CDR2 sequences are MDHEN and SYDVKM. The CDR3 region is CASSVLGAGEEQYF. The CDR3 coding sequence is TGTGCCAGCAGTGTCCTGGGGGCAGGGGAAGAGCAGTACTTC.

This clonotype occurred a few times. The genes are TRBV4-2 and TRBJ2-7, with D unclear. Germline assignment: CDR1 LGHNA and CDR2 YNFKEQ. The CDR3 is 16 amino acids. Trimming pared 1 base from V and 3 bases from J, leaving 16 bases between. The CDR3 here is CASSQVARADYYEQYF. The CDR3 DNA reads as TGTGCCAGCAGCCAAGTCGCGAGAGCTGATTACTACGAGCAGTACTTC.